Reported below is one TCR beta chain. This clonotype was observed at least ten times. Its cognate antigen has yet to be identified. Per-nucleotide qualities are absent, and no much larger clonotype sits a single base away. The data originate from a study of T cells in Graves' hyperthyroidism and ophthalmopathy (dated by TCRdb to between 2018 and 2020). For the study in its entirety: Peripheral blood samples were taken at initial diagnosis, before any treatment was given. Whether ophthalmopathy could be predicted prospectively was tested in an independent validation cohort made up of under 20 hyperthyroidism patients plus 17 patients who later progressed to ophthalmopathy. Following sampling, methimazole starting at 30 mg daily was given to hyperthyroidism patients, and high-dose intravenous methylprednisolone was given to ophthalmopathy patients. The paper reports TCR Vbeta CDR3 sequencing of more than 120 peripheral blood samples: under 45 ophthalmopathy, fewer than 80 hyperthyroidism and 17 progressor patients. A discovery cohort of roughly 100 patients, 43 with Graves' ophthalmopathy and 55 to 65 with stable Graves' hyperthyroidism, was used to find distinguishing TCR V-J signatures. The 75 to 100 discovery patients were divided at random into training and test sets in a 7:3 ratio. Thyroid tissue and blood T-cell repertoires from six Graves' hyperthyroidism patients were also compared in the study. Broad study findings and their caveats: During validation, the model predicted progression to ophthalmopathy a median of around six months ahead of onset, with almost 71% sensitivity and roughly 75% specificity. In cross-validation, a model built on a 13 V-J signature told ophthalmopathy apart from stable hyperthyroidism with 85% to 90% sensitivity and approximately 81% specificity, and in testing the same model reached 80%/75%. Most expanded thyroid clonotypes (frequency above 0.001) were also detected in blood, suggesting blood repertoires may reflect thyroid immune responses. Sample size was not statistically predetermined, and blinding of investigators to group allocation was not performed.

Including the terminal cysteine and phenylalanine, the CDR3 comprises 15 residues. CDR3 DNA is the only sequence kept; it has 45 bases, read in frame from the first base. V trim: 8 bases; J trim: 11 bases; unmatched bases: 17. The CDR1 and CDR2 encoded by the germline V gene are SGHTA and FQGNSA. Hyperthyroidism patients were aged 18 to 65 years and newly diagnosed, with disease duration of less than 2 months. Any patient with an uncontrolled infection, another autoimmune disease, pregnancy or lactation was excluded. Clinical symptoms, serum thyroxine and TRAb, thyroid ultrasound, and orbital computed tomography formed the basis for the diagnoses. Blood from progressor patients was collected at the time of first diagnosis with hyperthyroidism, before any ophthalmopathy symptoms had appeared. Ficoll-Paque density gradient centrifugation was used to isolate PBMCs from approximately 11 ml of fresh peripheral blood. Progressor patients were initially diagnosed with Graves' hyperthyroidism and developed ophthalmopathy during follow-up. Total RNA was extracted with Trizol reagent, and quality was checked on an Agilent 2100 Bioanalyzer.

TCR beta CDR3 regions were amplified from RNA transcripts. The first round of RT-PCR for the TCR CDR3 was performed with the HTBI primer set and the Qiagen OneStep RT-PCR kit. The libraries were constructed in a second round of multiplex PCR and then size-selected and purified. Paired-end sequencing of the libraries was performed with 100 bp reads on an Illumina HiSeq2000. Turning to the authors' computational methods: SOAPnuke was used to process the raw data, with reads discarded if the reads contained adapters or uncalled bases, had a mean Phred below 15, or lacked an exact constant-primer or identifier match. COPE v1.2.5 was used to merge high-quality paired reads, and clonotypes were defined as unique nucleotide sequences. Clonotypes were aligned to IMGT TRBV, TRBD and TRBJ reference segments using MiTCR v1.1. Only V-J combinations with frequency above 0.0001, covering about 99% of repertoires, were analysed. A TCS score was defined as the ratio between F50 (clonal expansion) and ExV (chaos), using BLOSUM62-based TCRdist between CDR3 peptides within each V-J. Welch's t-statistics and random forest reduced around 550 V-J features to 10 to 15, which were used in a naive Bayes classifier (R e1071). TCRdb reprocessing: public reads trimmed at Q25 with fastp, clones called with MiXCR, in-frame beta chains kept. Every entry covers one CDR3 protein and lists the most common genes and DNA from its rows. The V and J calls were determined by TCRdb, not by the authors. This sample is represented by under 300,000 distinct CDR3 sequences; roughly 15% of them were singletons. The leading ten clones occupy 30% of the sample.

This sequence originates from a woman aged 45-65 years with Graves' hyperthyroidism that later progressed to Graves' ophthalmopathy. Sequencing was carried out using blood. This receptor chain uses TRBV7-2 and TRBJ2-1; TRBD2 aligns with 8 central bases. The DNA reads TGTGCCAGCCTTTCCCTTCGGGAGGGCCGGGGCAAGCAGTTCTTC. Translated, this is CASLSLREGRGKQFF.